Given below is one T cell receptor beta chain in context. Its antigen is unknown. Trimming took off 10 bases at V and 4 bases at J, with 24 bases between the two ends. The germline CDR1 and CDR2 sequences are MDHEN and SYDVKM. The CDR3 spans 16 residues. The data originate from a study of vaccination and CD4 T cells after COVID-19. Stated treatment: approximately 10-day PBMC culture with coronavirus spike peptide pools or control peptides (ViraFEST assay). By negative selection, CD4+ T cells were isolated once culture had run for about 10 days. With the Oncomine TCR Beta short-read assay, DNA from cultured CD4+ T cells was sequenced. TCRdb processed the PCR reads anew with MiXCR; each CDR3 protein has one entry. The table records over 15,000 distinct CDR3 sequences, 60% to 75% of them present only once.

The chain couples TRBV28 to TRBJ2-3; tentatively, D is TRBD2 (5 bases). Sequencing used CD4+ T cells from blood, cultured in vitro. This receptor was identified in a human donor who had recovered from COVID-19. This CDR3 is CATRRDSMTGADTQYF. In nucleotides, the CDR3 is TGTGCCACAAGACGGGATTCCATGACTGGGGCAGATACGCAGTATTTT.